This section outlines one TCR beta chain sequence together with its context. The antigen is unknown. Sequenced by immunoSEQ multiplex PCR; TCRdb stores in-frame clones only, minus some. The sample lists around 87,000 clones; approximately 90% were seen once. The record originates from a study of siplizumab effects on memory and regulatory T cells. Study results and limitations: Suppressive function of proliferating Tregs from siplizumab cultures was not confirmed.

The receptor's source is a human donor in good health. Source material: CD4+ T cells sorted from blood.

CDR3 coding DNA: TGCGCCAGCAGGGCCGGGCCCCCGGGGGCCAACGTCCTGACTTTC. This sequence encodes CASRAGPPGANVLTF. The V call is TRBV10-2, the J call TRBJ2-6; D not resolved. The CDR3 consists of 15 residues. CDR1 is WSHSY, CDR2 SAAADI, per germline. V lost 6 bases and J 4 bases, leaving 13 bases between the germline ends.